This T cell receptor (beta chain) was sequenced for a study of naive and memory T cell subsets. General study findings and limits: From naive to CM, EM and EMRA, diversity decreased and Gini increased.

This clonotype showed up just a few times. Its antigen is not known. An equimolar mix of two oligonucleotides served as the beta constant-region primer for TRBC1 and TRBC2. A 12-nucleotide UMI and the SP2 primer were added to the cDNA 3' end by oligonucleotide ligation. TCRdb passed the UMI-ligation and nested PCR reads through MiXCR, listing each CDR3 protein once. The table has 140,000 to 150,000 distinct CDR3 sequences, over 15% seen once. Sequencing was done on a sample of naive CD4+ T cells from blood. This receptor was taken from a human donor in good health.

CDR3 sequence (DNA): TGTGCCAGCAGACGGGGCAGCCAGTCTAATGAGCAGTTCTTC. It translates to CASRRGSQSNEQFF. The chain combines TRBV6-1 with TRBJ2-1, with D tentatively TRBD1 or TRBD2 (5 bases each). Germline V gives CDR1 MNHNS, CDR2 SASEGT. V was trimmed by 6 bases and J by 7 bases, leaving 16 bases between them. CDR3 length equals 14 residues.